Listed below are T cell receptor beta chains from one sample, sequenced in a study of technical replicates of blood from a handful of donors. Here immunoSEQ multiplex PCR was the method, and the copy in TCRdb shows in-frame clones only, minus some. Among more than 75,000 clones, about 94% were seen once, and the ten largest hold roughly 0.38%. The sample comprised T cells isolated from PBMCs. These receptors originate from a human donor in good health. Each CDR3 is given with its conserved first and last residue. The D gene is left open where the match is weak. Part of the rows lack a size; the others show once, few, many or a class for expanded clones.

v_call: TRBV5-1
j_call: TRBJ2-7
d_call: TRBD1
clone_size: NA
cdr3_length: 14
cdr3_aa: CASSLGDSSNEQYF
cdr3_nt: TGCGCCAGCAGCTTGGGGGACAGTAGTAACGAGCAGTACTTC

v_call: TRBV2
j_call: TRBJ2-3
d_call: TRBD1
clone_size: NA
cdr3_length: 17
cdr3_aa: CASSSLRTGRGTDTQYF
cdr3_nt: TGTGCCAGCAGTTCCCTTAGGACAGGGCGTGGGACAGATACGCAGTATTTT

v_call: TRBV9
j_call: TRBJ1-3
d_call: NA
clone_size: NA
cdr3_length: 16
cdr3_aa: CASSVAEVLSGNTIYF
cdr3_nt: TGTGCCAGCAGCGTAGCAGAGGTTCTCTCTGGAAACACCATATATTTT

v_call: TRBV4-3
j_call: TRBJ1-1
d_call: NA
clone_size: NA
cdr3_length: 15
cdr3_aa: CASSQESLMNTEAFF
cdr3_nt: TGCGCCAGCAGCCAAGAGAGCCTAATGAACACTGAAGCTTTCTTT

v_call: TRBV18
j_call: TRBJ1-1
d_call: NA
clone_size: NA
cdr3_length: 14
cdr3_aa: CASSLEVRDTEAFF
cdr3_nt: TGTGCCAGCTCCCTAGAGGTCCGGGACACTGAAGCTTTCTTT

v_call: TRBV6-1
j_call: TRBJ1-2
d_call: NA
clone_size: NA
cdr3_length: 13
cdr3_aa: CASSDYTEYGYTF
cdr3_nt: TGTGCCAGCAGTGATTACACGGAGTATGGCTACACCTTC

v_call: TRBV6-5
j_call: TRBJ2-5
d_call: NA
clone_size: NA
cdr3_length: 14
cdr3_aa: CASSKQENQETQYF
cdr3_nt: TGTGCCAGCAGTAAACAGGAGAATCAAGAGACCCAGTACTTC

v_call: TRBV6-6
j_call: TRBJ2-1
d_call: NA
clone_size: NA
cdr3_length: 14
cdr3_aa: CASSLARGMDEQFF
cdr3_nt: TGTGCCAGCAGTCTCGCCCGGGGAATGGATGAGCAGTTCTTC

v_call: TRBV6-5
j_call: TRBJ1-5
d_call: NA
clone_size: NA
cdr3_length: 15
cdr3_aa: CASNPGAISNQPQHF
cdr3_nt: TGTGCCAGTAATCCAGGGGCTATTAGCAATCAGCCCCAGCATTTT

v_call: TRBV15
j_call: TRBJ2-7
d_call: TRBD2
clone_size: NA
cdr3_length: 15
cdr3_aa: CATSRVEGLAGEQYF
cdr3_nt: TGTGCCACCAGCAGAGTCGAGGGACTAGCGGGGGAGCAGTACTTC

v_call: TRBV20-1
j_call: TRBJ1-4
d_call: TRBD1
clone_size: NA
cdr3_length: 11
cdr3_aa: CSARTGRKLFF
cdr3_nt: TGCAGTGCGAGGACAGGGCGGAAACTGTTTTTT

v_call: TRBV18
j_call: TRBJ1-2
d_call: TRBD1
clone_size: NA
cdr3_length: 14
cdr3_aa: CASSLLDRADGYTF
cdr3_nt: TGTGCCAGCTCACTCTTGGACAGGGCGGATGGCTACACCTTC

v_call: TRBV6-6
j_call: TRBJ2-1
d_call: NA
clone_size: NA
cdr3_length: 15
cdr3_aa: CASTPRRKHYNEQFF
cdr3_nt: TGTGCCAGCACCCCTCGGCGGAAACACTACAATGAGCAGTTCTTC

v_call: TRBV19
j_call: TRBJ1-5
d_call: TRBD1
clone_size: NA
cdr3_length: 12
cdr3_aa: CASRTGTQPQHF
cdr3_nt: TGTGCCAGTAGGACAGGGACTCAGCCCCAGCATTTT

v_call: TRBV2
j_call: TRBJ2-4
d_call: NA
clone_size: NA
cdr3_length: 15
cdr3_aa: CASSDLGVAKNIQYF
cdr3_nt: TGTGCCAGCAGTGATTTAGGGGTAGCCAAAAACATTCAGTACTTC

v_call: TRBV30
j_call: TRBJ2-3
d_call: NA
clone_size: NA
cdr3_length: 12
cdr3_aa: CAWRGTQATQYF
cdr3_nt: TGTGCCTGGAGAGGTACCCAGGCTACGCAGTATTTT

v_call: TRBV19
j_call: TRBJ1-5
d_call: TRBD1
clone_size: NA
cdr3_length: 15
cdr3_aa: CASSPMRTGNQPQHF
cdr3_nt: TGTGCCAGTAGCCCGATGCGGACAGGGAATCAGCCCCAGCATTTT

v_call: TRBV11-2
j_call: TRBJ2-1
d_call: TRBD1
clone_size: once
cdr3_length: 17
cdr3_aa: CASSLVDRGPPYNEQFF
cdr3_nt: TGTGCCAGCAGCTTAGTGGACAGGGGGCCTCCCTACAATGAGCAGTTCTTC

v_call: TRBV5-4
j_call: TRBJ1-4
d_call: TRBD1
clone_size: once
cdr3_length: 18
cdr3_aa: CASSLGQGGGGLGEKLFF
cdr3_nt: TGTGCCAGCAGCTTGGGACAGGGGGGAGGGGGGCTCGGTGAAAAACTGTTTTTT

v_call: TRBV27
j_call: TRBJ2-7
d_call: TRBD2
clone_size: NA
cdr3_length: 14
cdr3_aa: CASSLGRVTYEQYF
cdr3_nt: TGTGCCAGCAGTTTAGGGAGGGTCACCTACGAGCAGTACTTC

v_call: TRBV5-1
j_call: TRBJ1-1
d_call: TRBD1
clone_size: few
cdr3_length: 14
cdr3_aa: CASSSRQGATEAFF
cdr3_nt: TGCGCCAGCAGCTCAAGACAGGGGGCCACTGAAGCTTTCTTT

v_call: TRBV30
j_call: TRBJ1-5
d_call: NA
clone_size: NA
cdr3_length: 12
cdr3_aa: CAWSAGDQPQHF
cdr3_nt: TGTGCCTGGAGTGCAGGGGACCAGCCCCAGCATTTT

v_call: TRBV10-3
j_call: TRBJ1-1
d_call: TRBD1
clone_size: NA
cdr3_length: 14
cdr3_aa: CAIRSDRLNTEAFF
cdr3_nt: TGTGCCATCAGATCGGACAGGTTGAACACTGAAGCTTTCTTT

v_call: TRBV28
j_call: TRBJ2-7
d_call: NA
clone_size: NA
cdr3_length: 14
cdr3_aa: CASSLYRESYEQYF
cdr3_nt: TGTGCCAGCAGTTTATACCGCGAGTCCTACGAGCAGTACTTC

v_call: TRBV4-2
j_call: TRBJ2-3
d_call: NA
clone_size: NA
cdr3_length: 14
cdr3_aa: CASSQVLAGDTQYF
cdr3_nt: TGTGCCAGCAGCCAAGTACTAGCCGGGGATACGCAGTATTTT

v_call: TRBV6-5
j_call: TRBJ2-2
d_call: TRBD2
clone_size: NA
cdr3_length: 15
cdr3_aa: CASSSKSSGTGELFF
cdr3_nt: TGTGCCAGCAGTTCGAAGTCTAGCGGCACCGGGGAGCTGTTTTTT

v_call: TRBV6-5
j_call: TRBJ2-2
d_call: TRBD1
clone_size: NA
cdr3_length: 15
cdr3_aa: CASSLYRGSSGELFF
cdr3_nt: TGTGCCAGCAGTCTTTACAGGGGGTCTAGCGGGGAGCTGTTTTTT

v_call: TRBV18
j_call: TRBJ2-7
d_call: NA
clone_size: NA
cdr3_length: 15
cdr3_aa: CASSPDDGLTYEQYF
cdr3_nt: TGTGCCAGCTCACCAGACGACGGACTAACCTACGAGCAGTACTTC

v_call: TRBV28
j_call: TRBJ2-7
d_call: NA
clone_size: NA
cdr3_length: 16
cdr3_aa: CASSFSSTHLSYEQYF
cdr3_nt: TGTGCCAGCAGTTTTAGTTCTACTCACCTCTCCTACGAGCAGTACTTC

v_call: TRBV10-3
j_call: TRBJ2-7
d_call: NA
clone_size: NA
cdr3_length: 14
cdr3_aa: CAISESMASYEQYF
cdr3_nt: TGTGCCATCAGTGAGTCGATGGCCTCCTACGAGCAGTACTTC